This T cell receptor (beta chain) was recovered during a study of response to subunit inactivated influenza vaccine. Study outcomes and limitations: Each seasonal influenza vaccination, the authors suggested, recruits few new T cells.

TCRdb independently ran MiXCR on the RT-PCR reads; one entry per CDR3 protein. The sample shows 500,000 to 600,000 distinct CDR3 sequences, approximately 15% of them seen only once. Germline V gene sequence: CDR1 MNHNS, CDR2 SASEGT. The CDR3 runs to 18 residues. V trimming: 6 bases; J trimming: 7 bases; junction bases outside the gene matches: 15. This clonotype was seen a handful of times. Its matching antigen is unknown. The source of this sequence is a man aged 50 to 69 who received an inactivated influenza vaccine. The V and J genes are TRBV6-1 and TRBJ2-2; 12 bases agree with TRBD2. The sample here was CD4+ T cells sorted from PBMCs, taken approximately 25 months after vaccination. The CDR3 DNA is TGTGCCAGCAGCCCATTCCTAGCGGGGGGGCAATTGGGCGGGGAGCTGTTTTTT. Amino acids: CASSPFLAGGQLGGELFF.